This T cell receptor (beta chain) was identified during a study of blood T cell repertoires in COVID-19. Profiled with immunoSEQ multiplex PCR; TCRdb holds only in-frame clones, not every one. This table has tens of thousands of clones, around 84% appearing once. J lost 1 base, V lost 4 bases, and 4 bases had no gene match. The CDR3 covers 15 residues. Germline CDR1 and CDR2: SGHDT and YYEEEE. This clone was seen once. The sequenced sample consisted of peripheral blood. The TCR sequence derives from a man between 45 and 60 years old with active COVID-19. V and J are TRBV5-6 and TRBJ2-2; 7 bases are a match to TRBD1. CDR3 sequence: CASSTGTENTGELFF. The CDR3 bases are TGTGCCAGCAGCACAGGGACAGAGAACACCGGGGAGCTGTTTTTT. Full variable domain (missing parts from reference TRBV5-6 and TRBJ2-2): DAGVTQSPTHLIKTRGQQVTLRCSPKSGHDTVSWYQQALGQGPQFIFQYYEEEERQRGNFPDRFSGHQFPNYSSELNVNALLLGDSALYLCASSTGTENTGELFFGEGSRLTVL.